In this sample, the clone carrying this T cell receptor beta chain turned up a few times. The V end was cut by 9 bases, the J end by 0 bases, with 14 bases between. Germline assignment: CDR1 LNHDA and CDR2 SQIVND (reference sequence). The CDR3 is 15 residues long. TCRdb fed the RT-PCR reads into MiXCR, producing one record per CDR3 protein. The table has roughly 230,000 distinct CDR3 sequences, roughly 13% seen once. The data were taken from a study of patients and donors after allogeneic stem cell transplantation. The sequencing input was blood, either unsorted or a sorted T cell fraction (not recorded which). The TCR sequence derives from a human donor who was either an allogeneic HSCT recipient or a stem cell or donor lymphocyte infusion donor (not recorded which). It is not recorded whose cells these are; they may come from a transplant donor. The V gene is TRBV19, the J gene TRBJ1-4, with TRBD1 as a possible D gene (6 bases). This CDR3 reads CASTTGYATNEKLFF. The CDR3 DNA reads as TGTGCCAGCACGACAGGCTATGCAACTAATGAAAAACTGTTTTTT.